Each of the 8 T cell receptor beta chains below was sequenced from the same sample in a study of cytomegalovirus exposure and HLA in healthy donors. Primers: 60 Vbeta forward and 13 Jbeta reverse. Measured with immunoSEQ multiplex PCR; TCRdb has only the in-frame clones, and not every one. The data contain about 120,000 clones, approximately 80% of them singletons. The specimen sequenced was PBMCs. Every receptor here comes from a man in his fifties in good health and CMV-seropositive.

The chain combines TRBV27 with TRBJ2-1; 9 bases are shared with TRBD2. The germline gives CDR1 MNHEY, CDR2 SMNVEV (reference sequence). Losses at the gene ends were 2 bases for V and 9 bases for J; bases not matched to a gene: 8. The CDR3 spans 15 residues. CDR3 amino acids: CASSLGASGVAEQFF. CDR3 sequence (DNA): TGTGCCAGCAGTTTAGGGGCTAGCGGGGTGGCTGAGCAGTTCTTC.

This clone was seen only a few times. This chain uses TRBV5-1 with TRBJ2-3; D is perhaps TRBD2 (5 bases). CDR1 is SGHRS and CDR2 is YFSETQ in the germline V gene. The CDR3 loop spans 11 amino acids. V gave up 7 bases and J gave up 7 bases, with 10 bases separating them. For the CDR3, the DNA is TGCGCCAGCGCTACGGGGTATACGCAGTATTTT. The encoded protein is CASATGYTQYF.

The CDR3 reads CASSLYSTGYTF. The DNA of the CDR3 is TGTGCCAGCTCCCTCTATTCCACCGGCTACACCTTC. The rearrangement links TRBV28 to TRBJ1-2, with D unclear. Germline assignment: CDR1 MDHEN and CDR2 SYDVKM. Trimming stripped 8 bases from V and 8 bases from J, with 15 bases between. The CDR3 contains 12 residues.

This clone came up once. This chain connects TRBV15 to TRBJ1-2; no reliable D call. The CDR3 length is 14 residues. The V end lost 0 bases, the J end lost 4 bases, and 9 bases lay between the germline ends. Germline V lookup: CDR1 LNHNV, CDR2 YYDKDF (reference sequence). The CDR3 sequence is CATSRDWAVYGYTF. CDR3 DNA: TGTGCCACCAGCAGAGATTGGGCAGTCTATGGCTACACCTTC.

The chain links TRBV13 to TRBJ2-7, with a weak D call TRBD1 (6 bases). Trimming removed 5 bases from V and 6 bases from J, with 17 bases in between. Germline V gene lookup returns CDR1 PRHDT and CDR2 FYEKMQ (reference sequence). The CDR3 spans 14 residues. The CDR3 bases are TGTGCCAGCAGCATCCGGACAGACGTCAGCGAGCAGTACTTC. It is translated as CASSIRTDVSEQYF.

The rearrangement links TRBV7-6 to TRBJ1-6; TRBD1 matches 9 bases. Germline CDR1 and CDR2: SGHVS and FNYEAQ. Losses at the gene ends were 4 bases for V and 5 bases for J; bases not matched to a gene: 3. The CDR3 length is 15 residues. The DNA of the CDR3 is TGTGCCAGCAGCTCTTGGACAGGGGATAATTCACCCCTCCACTTT. It specifies CASSSWTGDNSPLHF.

This chain's CDR3 is CASSRTGQGDEKLFF. CDR3 nucleotide sequence: TGCGCCAGCAGCCGAACCGGACAGGGGGATGAAAAACTGTTTTTT. V and J are TRBV5-1 and TRBJ1-4; 10 nucleotides match TRBD1. Per the germline V gene, CDR1 is SGHRS and CDR2 is YFSETQ. After removal of 4 bases from V and 6 bases from J, the junction contained 6 bases not matched to a gene. The CDR3 extends over 15 amino acids.

This sequence joins TRBV7-7 and TRBJ2-1, with D perhaps matching TRBD2 (5 bases). The germline V gene encodes CDR1 SSHAT and CDR2 FNYEAQ (reference sequence). V was shortened by 2 bases and J by 7 bases, with 9 bases between the two germline ends. The CDR3 consists of 13 residues. The CDR3 DNA sequence: TGTGCCAGCAGCTTATCTAGCAGAAATGAGCAGTTCTTC. The encoded protein is CASSLSSRNEQFF.